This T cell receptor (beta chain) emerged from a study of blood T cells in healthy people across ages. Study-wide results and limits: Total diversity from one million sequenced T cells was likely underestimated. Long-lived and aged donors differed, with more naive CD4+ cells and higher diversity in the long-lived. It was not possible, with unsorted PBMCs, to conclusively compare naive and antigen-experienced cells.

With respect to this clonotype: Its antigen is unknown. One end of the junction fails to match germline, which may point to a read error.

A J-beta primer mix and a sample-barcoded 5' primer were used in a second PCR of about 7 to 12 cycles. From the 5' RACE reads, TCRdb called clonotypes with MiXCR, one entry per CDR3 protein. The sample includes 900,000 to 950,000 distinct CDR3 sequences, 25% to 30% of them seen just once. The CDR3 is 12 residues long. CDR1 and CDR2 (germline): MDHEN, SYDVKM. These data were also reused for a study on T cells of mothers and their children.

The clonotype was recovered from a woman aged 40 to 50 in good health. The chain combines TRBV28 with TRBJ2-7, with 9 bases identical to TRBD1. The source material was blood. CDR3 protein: CASSLGQGKTDF. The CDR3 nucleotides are TGTGCCAGCAGTCTCGGACAGGGGAAGACGGACTTC.